This record concerns one T cell receptor beta chain sequence. The data were obtained in a study of blood T cell repertoires in COVID-19. Study background: Some COVID-19 samples were acute and others convalescent; all came from the United States, Italy and Spain. Sources were T cells, B-cell-depleted T cells, or PBMCs; the material itself was cDNA or gDNA.

In the study's own analysis: Amplification with reference gene primers provided the estimates of nucleated cell counts. Profiling relied on immunoSEQ multiplex PCR, and the TCRdb table lists in-frame clones only, not all of them. The DNA gave D and trimming, while V, J and clone size come from that table. The sample gives about 140,000 clones, around 88% of which show up once; 1.5% to 1.9% is in the top ten. The length of the CDR3 is 16 residues. Trimming removed 4 bases from V and 4 bases from J; junction bases left unmatched: 9. CDR1 is MNHEY, CDR2 SMNVEV, per germline (reference sequence). Sequences were obtained from peripheral blood. The rearrangement uses TRBV27 and TRBJ2-3; 9 bases match TRBD2. The clonotype was recovered from a woman in her sixties or seventies with acute or convalescent COVID-19. CDR3 residues: CASSSWQAGGSDTQYF. CDR3 nucleotides: TGTGCCAGCAGTTCCTGGCAGGCGGGGGGGTCAGATACGCAGTATTTT.